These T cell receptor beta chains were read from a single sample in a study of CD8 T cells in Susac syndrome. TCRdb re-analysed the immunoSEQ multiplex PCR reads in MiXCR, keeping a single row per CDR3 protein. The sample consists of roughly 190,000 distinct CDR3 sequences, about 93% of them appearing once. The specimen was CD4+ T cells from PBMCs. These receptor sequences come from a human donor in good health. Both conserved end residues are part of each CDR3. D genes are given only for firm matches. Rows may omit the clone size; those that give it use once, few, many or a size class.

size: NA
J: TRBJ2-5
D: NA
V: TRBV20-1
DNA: TGCAGTGCTAGAGATGGGCTATCCCCAGAGACCCAGTACTTC
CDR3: CSARDGLSPETQYF

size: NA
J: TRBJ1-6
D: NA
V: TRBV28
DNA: TGTGCCAGCAGCCCTCCCAGGGTTACCCTCCACTTT
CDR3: CASSPPRVTLHF

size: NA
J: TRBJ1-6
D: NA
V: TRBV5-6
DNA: TGTGCCAGCAGCCCCAGAGGGGAGTCACCCCTCCACTTT
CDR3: CASSPRGESPLHF

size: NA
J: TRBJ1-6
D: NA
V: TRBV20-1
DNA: TGCAGTGCTAGAGATGCCGCCCGGAGGCCCCACTTT
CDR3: CSARDAARRPHF

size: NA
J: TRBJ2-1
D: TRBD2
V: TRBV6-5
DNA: TGTGCCAGCAGTCGAAGACTAGCCAGAAATGAGCAGTTCTTC
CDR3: CASSRRLARNEQFF

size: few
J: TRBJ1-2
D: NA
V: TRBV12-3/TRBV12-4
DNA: TGTGCCAGCAGTTTAGACCTTAACTATGGCTACACCTTC
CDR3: CASSLDLNYGYTF

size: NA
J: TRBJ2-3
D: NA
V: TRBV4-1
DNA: TGCGCCAGCAGCCAAGATCCCCGGGATACGCAGTATTTT
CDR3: CASSQDPRDTQYF

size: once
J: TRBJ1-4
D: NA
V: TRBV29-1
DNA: TGCAGCGTCAGGGGTTGGGGCGCCGCCTCAAATGAAAAACTGTTTTTT
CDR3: CSVRGWGAASNEKLFF

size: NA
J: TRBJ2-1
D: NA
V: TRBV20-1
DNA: TGCAGTGCTGTCCGGGACACCTACAATGAGCAGTTCTTC
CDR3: CSAVRDTYNEQFF

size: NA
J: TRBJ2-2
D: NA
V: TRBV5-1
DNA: TGCGCCAGCAGCTCCTCCGGCGGCCAACGTGACGGGGAGCTGTTTTTT
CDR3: CASSSSGGQRDGELFF

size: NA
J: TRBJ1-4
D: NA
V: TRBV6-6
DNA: TGTGCCAGCAGTTATCCCGTTGGACAGAGATTGGAAAAACTGTTTTTT
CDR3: CASSYPVGQRLEKLFF

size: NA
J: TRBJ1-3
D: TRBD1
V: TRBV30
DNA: TGTGCCTGGAGACAGGGGGGCACTGGAAACACCATATATTTT
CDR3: CAWRQGGTGNTIYF

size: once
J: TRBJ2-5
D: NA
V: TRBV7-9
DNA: TGTGCCAGCAGCTTGGCTAGGGCAGCAAACCAGTACCAAGAGACCCAGTACTTC
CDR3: CASSLARAANQYQETQYF

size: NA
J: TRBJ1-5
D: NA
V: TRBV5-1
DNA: TGCGCCAGCAGCCTGGGGGGGGCGGGACAGCCCCAGCATTTT
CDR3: CASSLGGAGQPQHF

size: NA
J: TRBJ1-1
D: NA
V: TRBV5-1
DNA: TGCGCCAGCAGCTTGAAGGGCACTGAAGCTTTCTTT
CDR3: CASSLKGTEAFF

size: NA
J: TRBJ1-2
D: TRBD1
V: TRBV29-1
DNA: TGCAGCGTTGGCCCGGAGACAGGGGGCGCGAAAGACTATGGCTACACCTTC
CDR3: CSVGPETGGAKDYGYTF

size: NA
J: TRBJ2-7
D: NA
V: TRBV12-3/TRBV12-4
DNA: TGTGCCAGCAAGGGGAGCTCCTACGAGCAGTACTTC
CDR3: CASKGSSYEQYF

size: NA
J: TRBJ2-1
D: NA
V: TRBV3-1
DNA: TGTGCCAGCAGCCAAGCCGTTCTTAGGGGGAATGAGCAGTTCTTC
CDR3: CASSQAVLRGNEQFF

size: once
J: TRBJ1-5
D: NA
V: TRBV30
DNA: TGTGCCTGGAGACCTCCTCAGGGCAATCAGCCCCAGCATTTT
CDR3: CAWRPPQGNQPQHF

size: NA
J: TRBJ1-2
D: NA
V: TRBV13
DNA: TGTGCCAGCAGCTTAGCGACAGAATATGGCTACACCTTC
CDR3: CASSLATEYGYTF

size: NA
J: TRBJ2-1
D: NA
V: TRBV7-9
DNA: TGTGCCAGCAGCTTTCCCGTTAAGAGCTCCTACAATGAGCAGTTCTTC
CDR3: CASSFPVKSSYNEQFF

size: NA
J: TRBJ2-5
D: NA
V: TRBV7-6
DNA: TGTGCCAGCAGCCTGGGGAAGGGTTATAGGGAGACCCAGTACTTC
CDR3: CASSLGKGYRETQYF

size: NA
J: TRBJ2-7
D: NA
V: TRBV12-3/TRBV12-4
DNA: TGTGCCAGCAGTTTGCAGAGCTCCTACGAGCAGTACTTC
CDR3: CASSLQSSYEQYF

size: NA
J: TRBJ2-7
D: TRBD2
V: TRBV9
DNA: TGTGCCAGCAGCGTAGGGGCTAGCGGGGCCTACGAGCAGTACTTC
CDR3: CASSVGASGAYEQYF